This TCR beta chain was captured by sequencing in a study of cytomegalovirus exposure and HLA in healthy donors. Germline lookup yields CDR1 SNHLY and CDR2 FYNNEI. The CDR3 contains 13 residues. Trimming took off 4 bases at V and 0 bases at J, with 6 bases between the two ends. The PCR used 60 Vbeta and 13 Jbeta primers. Clones were read by immunoSEQ multiplex PCR, and TCRdb kept only the in-frame ones, dropping some. The repertoire holds some 90,000 clones, with more than 60% as singletons. Details on this clone: The target antigen is unknown.

The study, taken as a whole, reports: Relative to equally common others, HLA-associated TCR beta chains showed greater clonal expansion in a later analysis.

V is TRBV2 and J is TRBJ1-1; D gene uncertain. Sequencing used PBMCs. This TCR was sampled from a man in his fifties or sixties in good health and CMV-seronegative. The CDR3 DNA follows: TGTGCCAGCAGTGTAAATATGAACACTGAAGCTTTCTTT. Translated: CASSVNMNTEAFF.